This passage covers 30 T cell receptor beta chains from one sample sequenced in a study of response to subunit inactivated influenza vaccine. TCRdb re-called the RT-PCR reads through MiXCR, storing one row per CDR3 protein. The sample carries 400,000 to 650,000 distinct CDR3 sequences, 6% to 9% recorded once. Here the sequenced sample was PBMCs from blood, taken 23 months after vaccination. The receptors originated from a man between 50 and 69 years old who received an inactivated influenza vaccine.

Regarding this clonotype: One end of the junction fails to match germline, which may point to a read error. The chain uses TRBV19 and TRBJ1-3; D is perhaps TRBD1 (6 bases). The CDR3 runs to 15 residues. CDR1 is LNHDA and CDR2 is SQIVND in the germline V gene (reference sequence). The CDR3 reads CASSKDRPSGNTIYF. CDR3 DNA: TGTGCGAGTAGTAAGGACAGACCCTCTGGAAACACCATATATTTT.

This clonotype turned up a few times. The genes are TRBV3-1 and TRBJ1-1; TRBD1 is a possible D gene (5 bases). Trimming cost V 1 base and J 3 bases, with 6 bases left between them. The germline V gene has CDR1 LGHDT and CDR2 YNNKEL (reference sequence). This CDR3 is 13 amino acids long. In DNA form, the CDR3 reads TGTGCCAGCAGCCAAGTGGGACACACTGAAGCTTTCTTT. Protein: CASSQVGHTEAFF.

The chain carries TRBV6-2 or TRBV6-3 and TRBJ2-7; no clear D. Germline V gene sequence: CDR1 MNHEY, CDR2 SVGEGT. The CDR3 covers 11 residues. V lost 9 bases and J lost 3, with 9 bases in between. In DNA, the CDR3 is TGTGCCAGTGGGTTAATCTACGAGCAGTACTTC. This translates into CASGLIYEQYF.

The chain employs TRBV2 and TRBJ2-1; TRBD2 matches 8 bases. The CDR3 is 17 amino acids. The V and J ends lost 7 bases and 3 bases, in that order; junction bases with no gene match: 14. Per germline, CDR1 SNHLY and CDR2 FYNNEI. As DNA, the CDR3 is TGTGCCAGCAAAGCGGGGGATCCCCTTTTTAGCTACAATGAGCAGTTCTTC. This encodes CASKAGDPLFSYNEQFF. The full variable domain, in which reference TRBV2 and TRBJ2-1 provide the parts outside the CDR3, is EPEVTQTPSHQVTQMGQEVILRCVPISNHLYFYWYRQILGQKVEFLVSFYNNEISEKSEIFDDQFSVERPDGSNFTLKIRSTKLEDSAMYFCASKAGDPLFSYNEQFFGPGTRLTVL.

The CDR3 is CSVVTGIRIYEQYF. In DNA form, the CDR3 reads TGCAGCGTTGTCACAGGGATACGCATCTACGAGCAGTACTTC. This chain links TRBV29-1 with TRBJ2-7; tentative D call: TRBD1 (6 bases). The V end lost 4 bases, the J end lost 3 bases, and 16 bases lay between the germline ends. The CDR3 covers 14 residues. CDR1 is SQVTM, CDR2 ANQGSEA, per germline.

The sample holds many counts of this clonotype. The junction shows a germline mismatch at one end, possibly a read error. The CDR3 nucleotides read TGTGCTAGCAGCTCCAACATGGGGGGCACCGGGGAGCTGTTTTTT. Its translation: CASSSNMGGTGELFF. This rearrangement joins TRBV7-7 to TRBJ2-2; the D gene is possibly TRBD2 (6 bases). The CDR3 has 15 residues. Germline V gives CDR1 SSHAT, CDR2 FNYEAQ (reference sequence).

There are many counts of this clonotype. J is TRBJ2-2 and V is TRBV5-1; a weak D match, TRBD1 (5 bases). CDR1 is SGHRS, CDR2 YFSETQ, per germline. V dropped 4 bases and J dropped 5 bases, with 9 bases sitting between them. CDR3 length equals 13 residues. CDR3 loop: CASSPSGTGELFF. The CDR3 DNA reads as TGCGCCAGCAGCCCTTCAGGGACCGGGGAGCTGTTTTTT.

V is TRBV12-3 or TRBV12-4 and J is TRBJ1-6; D perhaps matches TRBD1 (5 bases). The CDR3 contains 15 residues. With 3 bases removed from V and 3 bases from J, the gap between germline ends came to 9 bases. In nucleotides, the CDR3 is TGTGCCAGCAGTTTGGAGGACATCTATAATTCACCCCTCCACTTT. Protein product: CASSLEDIYNSPLHF.

This clonotype showed up many times. This chain joins TRBV7-2 and TRBJ2-7, with 8 bases lining up with TRBD1. Germline loops: CDR1 SGHTA, CDR2 FQGNSA. The length of the CDR3 is 13 residues. Trimming cost V 5 bases and J 5 bases; bases outside gene matches: 5. The CDR3 DNA sequence: TGTGCCAGCAGCACGCGGACAGGGAACGAGCAGTACTTC. It is translated as CASSTRTGNEQYF.

This clonotype was seen many times. The chain links TRBV7-9 to TRBJ1-1; D is undetermined. The CDR3 is made up of 14 amino acids. The V end was cut by 3 bases, the J end by 5 bases, with 13 bases between. The germline gives CDR1 SEHNR, CDR2 FQNEAQ (reference sequence). As DNA, the CDR3 is TGTGCCAGCAGCTTGTCCCAAATAAGGACTGAAGCTTTCTTT. Translation gives CASSLSQIRTEAFF. Full variable domain (rest looked up from reference TRBV7-9 and TRBJ1-1): DTGVSQNPRHKITKRGQNVTFRCDPISEHNRLYWYRQTLGQGPEFLTYFQNEAQLEKSRLLSDRFSAERPKGSFSTLEIQRTEQGDSAMYLCASSLSQIRTEAFFGQGTRLTVV.

This clonotype was counted only a few times. The rearrangement links TRBV6-1 to TRBJ1-4; D gene ambiguous. Germline V gives CDR1 MNHNS, CDR2 SASEGT. V was trimmed by 6 bases and J by 3 bases, leaving 11 bases between them. The CDR3 runs 14 residues. The CDR3: CASRLAGSNEKLFF. In DNA form, the CDR3 reads TGTGCCAGCAGACTAGCCGGGTCTAATGAAAAACTGTTTTTT.

This clonotype was picked up many times. This chain uses TRBV4-1 with TRBJ2-5; 12 nucleotides match TRBD2. The junction had 12 bases not matched to a gene; V was cut back by 4 bases and J by 0 bases. Germline CDR1 is MGHRA and CDR2 is YSYEKL. CDR3 length equals 19 residues. CDR3 amino acids: CASSPLRTSGARDQETQYF. In DNA form, the CDR3 reads TGCGCCAGCAGCCCCCTGAGGACTAGCGGGGCGCGAGACCAAGAGACCCAGTACTTC.

This clonotype was found a few times. V usage is TRBV28 and J usage is TRBJ1-6; D is unclear. The CDR3 runs to 14 residues. The V end was cut by 8 bases, the J end by 6 bases, with 14 bases between. From germline, CDR1 is MDHEN and CDR2 SYDVKM. CDR3 residues: CASLTGTSNSPLHF. For the CDR3, the DNA is TGTGCCAGCCTCACGGGAACTTCTAATTCACCCCTCCACTTT.

The rearrangement links TRBV5-1 to TRBJ2-7, with D unclear. V lost 0 bases to trimming and J lost 4 bases, with 14 bases between them. Germline values: CDR1 SGHRS, CDR2 YFSETQ. This CDR3 has 15 residues. The CDR3 region is CASSLERQAVYEQYF. CDR3 DNA: TGCGCCAGCAGCTTGGAGAGGCAGGCGGTGTACGAGCAGTACTTC. Combining the CDR3 with reference TRBV5-1 and TRBJ2-7 gives the whole variable domain KAGVTQTPRYLIKTRGQQVTLSCSPISGHRSVSWYQQTPGQGLQFLFEYFSETQRNKGNFPGRFSGRQFSNSRSEMNVSTLELGDSALYLCASSLERQAVYEQYFGPGTRLTVT.

This chain uses TRBV7-2 with TRBJ1-1, with D possibly TRBD1 on 6 matching bases. The V gene lost 4 bases and the J gene lost 4 bases, with 16 bases spanning the gap. The CDR3 consists of 15 residues. In germline, CDR1 is SGHTA, CDR2 FQGNSA. The CDR3 DNA follows: TGTGCCAGCAGCTCTGTAGGGGGGTCAAGCACTGAAGCTTTCTTT. It encodes CASSSVGGSSTEAFF.

This clonotype was counted only a few times. The chain joins TRBV7-9 to TRBJ2-1, with TRBD2 matching 8 bases. V was clipped by 5 bases and J by 10 bases; unmatched bases: 10. This CDR3 region has 14 residues. Per germline, CDR1 SEHNR and CDR2 FQNEAQ (reference sequence). The DNA of the CDR3 is TGTGCCAGCAGCCCCGTTCTAGCGGGCGTCGAGCAGTTCTTC. Amino acids: CASSPVLAGVEQFF.

This clonotype was recorded at least ten times. The chain joins TRBV28 to TRBJ2-7, with unresolved D. This CDR3 is 12 amino acids long. The germline V and J ends were trimmed by 6 bases and 2 bases, with 8 bases remaining between them. Germline CDR1 and CDR2: MDHEN and SYDVKM. CDR3 DNA sequence: TGTGCCAGCAGGTCCAGTCCCTACGAGCAGTACTTC. It yields the protein CASRSSPYEQYF. The full variable domain, with the rest looked up from reference TRBV28 and TRBJ2-7, is DVKVTQSSRYLVKRTGEKVFLECVQDMDHENMFWYRQDPGLGLRLIYFSYDVKMKEKGDIPEGYSVSREKKERFSLILESASTNQTSMYLCASRSSPYEQYFGPGTRLTVT.

The V gene is TRBV12-3 or TRBV12-4, the J gene TRBJ2-3, with D possibly being TRBD2 (6 bases). The length of the CDR3 is 16 residues. V lost 5 bases and J 0 bases, leaving 15 bases between the germline ends. The CDR3 coding sequence is TGTGCCAGCAGTCCCGTAGCGGCCATTAGCACAGATACGCAGTATTTT. Translating gives CASSPVAAISTDTQYF.

The chain recombines TRBV5-5 with TRBJ1-1; 7 nucleotides align to TRBD1. V was clipped by 4 bases and J by 5 bases; unmatched bases: 8. Germline CDR1 SGHKS, CDR2 YYEKEE (reference sequence). CDR3 length equals 14 residues. CDR3 in amino acids: CASSNWDSGTEAFF. The CDR3 region has the DNA TGTGCCAGCAGCAACTGGGACAGCGGGACTGAAGCTTTCTTT.

This chain connects TRBV6-2 or TRBV6-3 to TRBJ1-1; D is unresolved. Germline assignment: CDR1 MNHEY and CDR2 SVGEGT. The CDR3 has 14 residues. Between the trimmed V and J ends, which lost 4 bases and 1 base, there was a span of 10 bases. CDR3 in DNA: TGTGCCAGCAGTTCCGATATCTCGAACACTGAAGCTTTCTTT. Translated: CASSSDISNTEAFF.

The CDR3 sequence: CSVEGLHSQNTEAFF. As DNA, the CDR3 is TGCAGCGTTGAAGGGTTGCACAGCCAGAACACTGAAGCTTTCTTT. The chain employs TRBV29-1 and TRBJ1-1; D is undetermined. The germline V and J ends were trimmed by 1 base and 1 base, with 13 bases remaining between them. Germline V lookup: CDR1 SQVTM, CDR2 ANQGSEA. The CDR3 totals 15 residues.

This clonotype showed up just a few times. V is TRBV4-3 and J is TRBJ2-7, with D possibly matching TRBD2 (6 bases). The V gene's germline CDR1 is LGHNA and CDR2 YSLEER. CDR3 length equals 15 residues. The V end was cut by 4 bases, the J end by 4 bases, with 17 bases between. The CDR3 nucleotides read TGCGCCAGCAGCCGCGGGACTGGAGGTTTATACGAGCAGTACTTC. Its protein product is CASSRGTGGLYEQYF.

The chain uses TRBV9 and TRBJ2-1; 10 bases fit TRBD1. V shed 3 bases, J shed 9 bases, and the junction held 9 bases outside the gene matches. The CDR3 consists of 15 residues. The germline gives CDR1 SGDLS, CDR2 YYNGEE. CDR3: CASSAGGGQGSEQFF. The DNA of the CDR3 is TGTGCCAGCAGCGCCGGCGGGGGACAGGGGAGTGAGCAGTTCTTC.

This clonotype showed up many times. The J gene is TRBJ1-5, the V gene TRBV12-3 or TRBV12-4; D is uncertain. V was cut by 1 base and J by 5 bases, with 6 bases left in between. This CDR3 has 13 residues. CDR3 in amino acids: CASSLGSYQPQHF. The CDR3 DNA sequence: TGTGCCAGCAGTTTAGGAAGCTATCAGCCCCAGCATTTT.

This clonotype has ten or more counts. The chain joins TRBV10-3 to TRBJ2-1, with a tentative D call TRBD2 (6 bases). CDR1 is ENHRY, CDR2 SYGVKD, per germline. The V end was cut by 4 bases, the J end by 9 bases, with 10 bases between. This CDR3 is 12 amino acids long. CDR3 sequence reads: CAISGAGSEQFF. CDR3 DNA: TGTGCCATCAGTGGCGCGGGAAGTGAGCAGTTCTTC.

About this clonotype itself: At one end, the junction sequence differs from germline, possibly due to a read error. The V and J genes are TRBV7-7 and TRBJ1-2; TRBD1 agrees at 8 bases. CDR1 and CDR2 from the germline V gene are SSHAT and FNYEAQ (reference sequence). The CDR3 sequence is 16 residues long. CDR3 coding DNA: TGTGCTAGCAGCTTCCCTAGACAGGGGTCTCTATATGGCTACACCTTC. This translates into CASSFPRQGSLYGYTF.

This clonotype came up a few times. The rearrangement uses TRBV5-6 and TRBJ2-3, with 11 bases matching TRBD2. Germline V lookup: CDR1 SGHDT, CDR2 YYEEEE. With 4 bases clipped from V and 1 base from J, the junction kept 8 bases outside the gene matches. The CDR3 totals 17 residues. The CDR3 loop is CASSAGLAGHRTDTQYF. In DNA, the CDR3 is TGTGCCAGCAGCGCCGGACTAGCGGGTCATCGCACAGATACGCAGTATTTT.

This clonotype was recorded a few times. The chain has TRBV15 and TRBJ2-7; 10 bases fit TRBD1. J was trimmed by 2 bases and V by 2 bases; bases with no gene match: 3. The CDR3 consists of 15 residues. The germline V gene has CDR1 LNHNV and CDR2 YYDKDF (reference sequence). CDR3 sequence reads: CATSRTGTGAYEQYF. Here the CDR3 DNA reads TGTGCCACCAGCAGAACCGGGACAGGGGCCTACGAGCAGTACTTC.

Ten or more counts support this clonotype. The J gene is TRBJ2-7, the V gene TRBV12-3 or TRBV12-4; 8 bases fit TRBD1. V lost 1 base and J lost 5; bases outside the gene matches: 4. The CDR3 loop spans 14 amino acids. The CDR3: CASSLGPGGHEQYF. The CDR3, as DNA: TGTGCCAGCAGTTTAGGTCCAGGGGGCCACGAGCAGTACTTC.

There are many counts of this clonotype. CDR3 loop: CASRDRGSYEQYF. CDR3 in DNA: TGTGCCAGCAGGGACAGGGGCTCCTACGAGCAGTACTTC. V is TRBV12-3 or TRBV12-4 and J is TRBJ2-7; 9 bases line up with TRBD1. With V trimmed by 6 bases and J by 0 bases, 0 bases remained unmatched. The CDR3 is 13 residues long.